The 12 T cell receptor beta chains below all came from one sample that was sequenced in a study of T cells in Graves' hyperthyroidism and ophthalmopathy. The CDR3 regions of TCR beta were amplified from RNA transcripts. An initial round of RT-PCR targeting the TCR CDR3 relied on the HTBI primer set. Using its own MiXCR run on the multiplex PCR reads, TCRdb lists one record per CDR3 protein. Among 600,000 to 650,000 distinct CDR3 sequences listed, around 15% were seen once. Sequenced sample: blood. These receptor sequences come from a woman in her 30s with Graves' hyperthyroidism.

This clonotype has more than one count but fewer than ten. V and J are TRBV5-6 and TRBJ2-1; no definite D call. CDR3 length: 13 amino acids. V shed 3 bases and J shed 6 bases, with 10 bases lying between them. The germline gives CDR1 SGHDT, CDR2 YYEEEE. CDR3 coding DNA: TGTGCCAGCAGCTGGGGTGTTATCAATGAGCAGTTCTTC. Translation gives CASSWGVINEQFF.

There are many counts of this clonotype. The chain joins TRBV2 to TRBJ2-1; D is possibly TRBD2 (5 bases). Between the trimmed V and J ends, which lost 1 base and 8 bases, there was a span of 9 bases. CDR1 SNHLY and CDR2 FYNNEI come from the germline V gene. The CDR3 has 13 amino acids. The CDR3 nucleotides read TGTGCCAGCAGTGAAGTGGCCGGGGATGAGCAGTTCTTC. This sequence encodes CASSEVAGDEQFF.

This clonotype was seen many times. The chain joins TRBV28 to TRBJ2-7; 11 positions agree with TRBD2. This CDR3 is built from 15 residues. Germline CDR1 MDHEN, CDR2 SYDVKM. Germline trimming cut 6 bases from V and 2 bases from J; bases unmatched to any gene: 6. CDR3 bases: TGTGCCAGCAGCCACAGACTAGCGGGACCCTACGAGCAGTACTTC. It is translated as CASSHRLAGPYEQYF.

This clonotype showed up many times. The chain has TRBV20-1 and TRBJ2-1; 16 bases line up with TRBD2. The germline gives CDR1 DFQATT, CDR2 SNEGSKA (reference sequence). The CDR3 sequence is 16 residues long. The junction had 5 bases not matched to a gene; V was cut back by 6 bases and J by 3 bases. CDR3 DNA: TGCAGTGCCCCCGGGACTAGCGGGAGGGGCTACAATGAGCAGTTCTTC. Protein: CSAPGTSGRGYNEQFF.

This clonotype was detected many times. The J gene is TRBJ2-3, the V gene TRBV6-2 or TRBV6-3; no definite D call. Germline V gives CDR1 MNHEY, CDR2 SVGEGT. The CDR3 is made up of 13 amino acids. Trimming took 2 bases from V and 4 from J, leaving 7 bases between them. The CDR3 reads CASSYGPPDTQYF. The DNA for the CDR3 is TGTGCCAGCAGTTACGGACCGCCAGATACGCAGTATTTT.

This clonotype was seen many times. The chain uses TRBV20-1 and TRBJ2-1; D unclear. Per the germline V gene, CDR1 is DFQATT and CDR2 is SNEGSKA (reference sequence). Trimming took off 6 bases at V and 0 bases at J, with 3 bases between the two ends. This CDR3 comprises 11 residues. CDR3 nucleotides: TGCAGTGCCCCCTCCTACAATGAGCAGTTCTTC. It codes for CSAPSYNEQFF.

Ten or more counts support this clonotype. This rearrangement joins TRBV11-1 to TRBJ2-1; D might be TRBD2 (6 bases). Trimming stripped 4 bases from V and 2 bases from J, with 15 bases between. CDR3 length: 16 amino acids. From germline, CDR1 is SGHAT and CDR2 FQDESV (reference sequence). The CDR3 reads CASSSLRRGAYNEQFF. The CDR3 DNA reads TGTGCCAGCAGCTCCCTGAGGAGGGGCGCCTACAATGAGCAGTTCTTC.

This clonotype was counted ten times or more. This chain joins TRBV12-3 or TRBV12-4 and TRBJ1-2, with D perhaps TRBD1 (5 bases). This CDR3 is built from 15 residues. The V end lost 6 bases, the J end lost 3 bases, and 17 bases lay between the germline ends. The CDR3 sequence: CASSARRVRDYGYTF. In DNA form, the CDR3 reads TGTGCCAGCAGCGCGCGCAGGGTGAGGGACTATGGCTACACCTTC.

The V and J genes are TRBV4-1 and TRBJ2-1; the match to TRBD2 covers 11 bases. Unmatched junction bases numbered 3, after V lost 1 base and J lost 7 bases. This CDR3 contains 15 residues. In germline, CDR1 is MGHRA, CDR2 YSYEKL. This chain's CDR3 is CASSQVLAGENEQFF. The DNA of the CDR3 is TGCGCCAGCAGCCAAGTACTAGCGGGAGAGAATGAGCAGTTCTTC.

Ten or more counts support this clonotype. The chain links TRBV12-3 or TRBV12-4 to TRBJ2-1, with D unclear. V lost 7 bases, J lost 5 bases, and 15 bases lay in between. CDR3 length equals 14 residues. CDR3 residues: CASNFGYRNNEQFF. The DNA of the CDR3 is TGTGCCAGCAATTTCGGGTACCGGAACAATGAGCAGTTCTTC.

This clonotype was detected a few times. This chain connects TRBV19 to TRBJ2-1, with D tentatively TRBD1 or TRBD2 (5 bases each). Trimming stripped 8 bases from V and 6 bases from J, with 20 bases between. The CDR3 extends over 15 amino acids. Per germline, CDR1 LNHDA and CDR2 SQIVND (reference sequence). This chain's CDR3 is CASAPGAEVTNEQFF. For the CDR3, the DNA is TGTGCCAGTGCGCCCGGGGCGGAGGTCACCAATGAGCAGTTCTTC.

This clonotype was seen repeatedly, ten times or more. This sequence joins TRBV20-1 and TRBJ2-3; D is uncertain. Trimming took 3 bases from V and 7 from J, leaving 17 bases between them. CDR3 length: 14 amino acids. Germline V lookup: CDR1 DFQATT, CDR2 SNEGSKA (reference sequence). The CDR3 protein is CSASALRLGNTQYF. CDR3 DNA sequence: TGCAGTGCTAGTGCACTGCGACTGGGGAATACGCAGTATTTT.